One sample yielded the 14 T cell receptor beta chains listed below, sequenced in a study of cytomegalovirus exposure and HLA in healthy donors (dated by TCRdb to 2016 to 2017). The library relied on the immunoSEQ multiplex PCR assay. The multiplex PCR relied on a mix of 60 forward primers for TCR Vbeta segments and 13 reverse primers for TCR Jbeta segments. Here the immuneACCESS table is served through TCRdb, limited to in-frame sequences with V and J called. Missing clones are a known gap in these copies; in checked studies unresolved V genes cover under half, and the rest lacks a known reason. The sample includes approximately 90,000 clones, with 85% observed a single time. The leading ten clones occupy 6% to 7.5% of the sample. The sample comprised PBMCs. These receptors were collected from a man between 35 and 55 years old in good health and CMV-seropositive.

The J gene is TRBJ2-3, the V gene TRBV6-4, with 7 bases matching TRBD2. CDR3 length equals 14 residues. Trimming took 3 bases from V and 8 from J; bases not matched to a gene: 8. Per germline, CDR1 MRHNA and CDR2 SNTAGT. The CDR3 loop reads CASSENSGPGTQYF. The CDR3 region has the DNA TGTGCCAGCAGTGAAAATAGCGGGCCCGGTACGCAGTATTTT.

This clone was seen a handful of times. This chain uses TRBV19 with TRBJ1-5; 9 nucleotides agree with TRBD1. The V gene's germline CDR1 is LNHDA and CDR2 SQIVND (reference sequence). This CDR3 comprises 15 residues. V trimming: 3 bases; J trimming: 6 bases; junction bases outside the gene matches: 6. In nucleotides, the CDR3 is TGTGCCAGTAGTATCCGGGACAGGGATCTTCAGCCCCAGCATTTT. It encodes CASSIRDRDLQPQHF.

The chain has TRBV10-2 and TRBJ2-1; D is perhaps TRBD2 (5 bases). The germline V gene encodes CDR1 WSHSY and CDR2 SAAADI. V shed 8 bases and J shed 0 bases, with 17 bases lying between them. This CDR3 region has 16 residues. Here the CDR3 reads CASSLQVGSSYNEQFF. CDR3 DNA sequence: TGCGCCAGCTCGCTCCAGGTGGGGAGCTCCTACAATGAGCAGTTCTTC.

This chain joins TRBV7-6 and TRBJ2-7, with 7 bases fitting TRBD2. In germline, CDR1 is SGHVS, CDR2 FNYEAQ. Unmatched junction bases numbered 7, after V lost 1 base and J lost 4 bases. The CDR3 length is 15 residues. The CDR3 coding sequence is TGTGCCAGCAGCTTAGGGGGGGGACTCCTATACGAGCAGTACTTC. This codes for CASSLGGGLLYEQYF.

The chain links TRBV9 to TRBJ1-3, with D perhaps TRBD1 (5 bases). Germline-derived CDR1 and CDR2 are SGDLS and YYNGEE. The V gene lost 0 bases and the J gene lost 6 bases, with 13 bases spanning the gap. CDR3 length equals 15 residues. In DNA form, the CDR3 reads TGTGCCAGCAGCGTAGAACGGCAGGGCGAAAACACCATATATTTT. It specifies CASSVERQGENTIYF. Based on the CDR3 plus reference TRBV9 and TRBJ1-3, the full variable domain is DSGVTQTPKHLITATGQRVTLRCSPRSGDLSVYWYQQSLDQGLQFLIQYYNGEERAKGNILERFSAQQFPDLHSELNLSSLELGDSALYFCASSVERQGENTIYFGEGSWLTVV.

The gene calls are TRBV5-1 and TRBJ2-7, with TRBD2 matching 15 bases. This CDR3 is built from 16 residues. J lost 6 bases, V lost 0 bases, and 4 bases had no gene match. From germline, CDR1 is SGHRS and CDR2 YFSETQ. This CDR3 is CASSLAGLAGGLEQYF. CDR3 coding DNA: TGCGCCAGCAGCTTGGCCGGACTAGCGGGAGGGCTCGAGCAGTACTTC. The full variable domain, in which reference TRBV5-1 and TRBJ2-7 provide the parts outside the CDR3, is KAGVTQTPRYLIKTRGQQVTLSCSPISGHRSVSWYQQTPGQGLQFLFEYFSETQRNKGNFPGRFSGRQFSNSRSEMNVSTLELGDSALYLCASSLAGLAGGLEQYFGPGTRLTVT.

The V gene is TRBV5-4, the J gene TRBJ2-5; 12 bases agree with TRBD2. The DNA end is more similar to TRBJ2-7, so the J call may be wrong. The CDR3 has 14 amino acids. Per the germline V gene, CDR1 is SGHNT and CDR2 is YYREEE (reference sequence). The CDR3 DNA sequence: TGTGCCAGCAGTCTAGCGGGAGGGGCCTACGAGCAGTACTTC. As protein: CASSLAGGAYEQYF.

The chain joins TRBV7-8 to TRBJ1-1; the D gene is possibly TRBD1 (6 bases). Per germline, CDR1 SGHVS and CDR2 FQNEAQ. Trimming removed 1 base at V and 2 bases at J, with 11 bases between. The CDR3 sequence is 15 residues long. The CDR3 DNA follows: TGTGCCAGCAGCTTAGGGGGACACCTAAACACTGAAGCTTTCTTT. As protein: CASSLGGHLNTEAFF.

V and J are TRBV7-6 and TRBJ1-3; D gene uncertain. This CDR3 contains 15 residues. CDR1 SGHVS and CDR2 FNYEAQ come from the germline V gene. V lost 1 base, J lost 3 bases, and 10 bases lay in between. DNA for the CDR3: TGTGCCAGCAGCTTAGGGGCAGTAGGTGGAAACACCATATATTTT. Encoded protein: CASSLGAVGGNTIYF.

V is TRBV28 and J is TRBJ1-5; D perhaps matches TRBD1 (6 bases). Germline loops: CDR1 MDHEN, CDR2 SYDVKM. The CDR3 spans 15 residues. V was shortened by 2 bases and J by 6 bases, with 14 bases between the two germline ends. The CDR3 DNA reads as TGTGCCAGCAGTTTACGGGACATACGGCGTCAGCCCCAGCATTTT. Its translation: CASSLRDIRRQPQHF.

The CDR3 DNA reads TGTGCCAGCAGCTCCTCGACAGGGATCTACAATGAGCAGTTCTTC. Its protein product is CASSSSTGIYNEQFF. This chain uses TRBV7-2 with TRBJ2-1; 7 bases line up with TRBD1. The CDR3 consists of 15 residues. The germline V gene encodes CDR1 SGHTA and CDR2 FQGNSA. The ends lost 4 bases at V and 3 bases at J; junction bases unmatched: 6. Combining the CDR3 with reference TRBV7-2 and TRBJ2-1 gives the whole variable domain GAGVSQSPSNKVTEKGKDVELRCDPISGHTALYWYRQSLGQGLEFLIYFQGNSAPDKSGLPSDRFSAERTGGSVSTLTIQRTQQEDSAVYLCASSSSTGIYNEQFFGPGTRLTVL.

The chain uses TRBV4-1 and TRBJ2-2, with TRBD2 matching 11 bases. The CDR3 loop spans 18 amino acids. With 1 base clipped from V and 1 base from J, the junction kept 5 bases outside the gene matches. The germline gives CDR1 MGHRA, CDR2 YSYEKL. The CDR3 nucleotides are TGCGCCAGCAGCCAAGCGGAACTAGCGGGGGAGAACACCGGGGAGCTGTTTTTT. Translating it yields CASSQAELAGENTGELFF.

There are a few counts of this clone. The genes are TRBV4-2 and TRBJ1-2; D not certain. V dropped 0 bases and J dropped 8 bases, with 10 bases sitting between them. The CDR3 has 13 residues. CDR1 LGHNA and CDR2 YNFKEQ come from the germline V gene. The CDR3 here is CASSQERMGGYTF. The CDR3 DNA is TGTGCCAGCAGCCAAGAAAGAATGGGCGGCTACACCTTC.

This clone came up a few times. The chain carries TRBV28 and TRBJ2-7; maybe TRBD2 (7 bases). The CDR3 totals 16 residues. The germline V gene has CDR1 MDHEN and CDR2 SYDVKM. V was shortened by 5 bases and J by 3 bases, with 20 bases between the two germline ends. This chain's CDR3 is CASSDPTGRADYEQYF. The CDR3, as DNA: TGTGCCAGCAGTGACCCTACAGGGAGGGCGGACTACGAGCAGTACTTC.